These T cell receptor beta chains were read from a single sample in a study of blood T cell repertoires in COVID-19. Using immunoSEQ multiplex PCR, the repertoire was profiled, and TCRdb retains in-frame clones only, with some absent. Among more than 95,000 clones listed, over 65% were seen once. Sequences were obtained from peripheral blood. The receptors were gathered from a man between 60 and 75 years old with acute or convalescent COVID-19. Each CDR3 is given with its conserved first and last residue. D genes are given only for firm matches. Not every row has a clone size; where given, it reads once, few, many or a size class.

j_call d_call clone_size v_call cdr3_nt cdr3_aa
TRBJ2-5 . . TRBV9 TGTGCCAGCAGCGTAGTTGGGTTCTCGACAGGCCAAGAGACCCAGTACTTC CASSVVGFSTGQETQYF
TRBJ2-3 . . TRBV9 TGTGCCAGCAGCGTAATAGCTACAGATACGCAGTATTTT CASSVIATDTQYF
TRBJ1-1 . . TRBV6-5 TGTGCCAGCAGCCACCGCGAGTTCACTGAAGCTTTCTTT CASSHREFTEAFF
TRBJ2-2 TRBD1 . TRBV5-1 TGCGCCAGCAGCTTGGGGGACAGCCGATCGAACACCGGGGAGCTGTTTTTT CASSLGDSRSNTGELFF
TRBJ1-2 . . TRBV28 TGTGCCAGCAGTTCCCCAGGGGACTATGGCTACACCTTC CASSSPGDYGYTF
TRBJ1-5 . . TRBV6-6 TGTGCCAGCAGTTCCCTTGCGGGGGGGGATCAGCCCCAGCATTTT CASSSLAGGDQPQHF
TRBJ1-3 . . TRBV15 TGTGCCACCAGCAGCCTTTTTGGAAACACCATATATTTT CATSSLFGNTIYF
TRBJ1-2 . few TRBV30 TGTGCCTGGGGGCGGGAGAGGGGCTATGGCTACACCTTC CAWGRERGYGYTF
TRBJ1-2 . . TRBV28 TGTGCCAGCAGTTTAATCTCGTATGGCTACACCTTC CASSLISYGYTF
TRBJ1-5 . few TRBV30 TGTGCCTGGAGTGTATCGTATGGGGGGGCCCGCAATCAGCCCCAGCATTTT CAWSVSYGGARNQPQHF
TRBJ2-1 TRBD2 . TRBV11-3 TGTGCCAGCAACAAGCGGGAGGGCTCGGATGAGCAGTTCTTC CASNKREGSDEQFF
TRBJ2-2 TRBD1 . TRBV5-6 TGTGCCAGCAGCTGGCGTAAACAGGGGTCCGGGGAGCTGTTTTTT CASSWRKQGSGELFF